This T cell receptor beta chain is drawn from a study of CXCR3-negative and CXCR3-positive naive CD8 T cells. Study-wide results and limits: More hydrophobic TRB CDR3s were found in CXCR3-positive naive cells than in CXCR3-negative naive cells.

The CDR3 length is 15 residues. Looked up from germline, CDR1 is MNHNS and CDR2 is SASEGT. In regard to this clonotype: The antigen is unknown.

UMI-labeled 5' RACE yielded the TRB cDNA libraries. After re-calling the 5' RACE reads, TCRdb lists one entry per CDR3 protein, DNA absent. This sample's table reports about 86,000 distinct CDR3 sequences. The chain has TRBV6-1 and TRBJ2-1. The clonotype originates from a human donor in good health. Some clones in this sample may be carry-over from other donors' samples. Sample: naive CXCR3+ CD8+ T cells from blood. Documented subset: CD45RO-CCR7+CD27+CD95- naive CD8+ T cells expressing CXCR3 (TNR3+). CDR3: CASSELEGPYNEQFF.